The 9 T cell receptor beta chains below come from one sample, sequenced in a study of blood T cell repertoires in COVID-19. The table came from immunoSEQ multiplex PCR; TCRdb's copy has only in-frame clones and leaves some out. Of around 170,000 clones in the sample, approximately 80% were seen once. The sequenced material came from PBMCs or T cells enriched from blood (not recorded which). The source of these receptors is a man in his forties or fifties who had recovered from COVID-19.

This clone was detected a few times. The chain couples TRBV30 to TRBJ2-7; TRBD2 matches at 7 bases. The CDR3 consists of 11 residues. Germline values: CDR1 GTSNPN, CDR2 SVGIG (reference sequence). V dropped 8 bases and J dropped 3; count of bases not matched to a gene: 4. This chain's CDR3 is CAIGRGYEQYF. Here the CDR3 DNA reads TGTGCCATAGGGAGGGGCTACGAGCAGTACTTC.

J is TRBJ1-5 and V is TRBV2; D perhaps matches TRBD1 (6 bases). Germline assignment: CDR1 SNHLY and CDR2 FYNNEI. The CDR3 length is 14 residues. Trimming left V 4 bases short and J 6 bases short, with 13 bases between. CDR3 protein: CASSAQGLGQPQHF. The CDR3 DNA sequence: TGTGCCAGCAGTGCTCAGGGGTTAGGTCAGCCCCAGCATTTT.

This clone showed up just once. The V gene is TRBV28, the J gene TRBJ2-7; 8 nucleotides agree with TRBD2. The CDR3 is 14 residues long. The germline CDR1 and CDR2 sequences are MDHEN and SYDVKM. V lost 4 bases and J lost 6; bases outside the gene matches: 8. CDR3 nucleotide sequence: TGTGCCAGCAGTTCCCCCGGGACTAGACCCGAGCAGTACTTC. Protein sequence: CASSSPGTRPEQYF. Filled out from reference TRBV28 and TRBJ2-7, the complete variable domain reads DVKVTQSSRYLVKRTGEKVFLECVQDMDHENMFWYRQDPGLGLRLIYFSYDVKMKEKGDIPEGYSVSREKKERFSLILESASTNQTSMYLCASSSPGTRPEQYFGPGTRLTVT.

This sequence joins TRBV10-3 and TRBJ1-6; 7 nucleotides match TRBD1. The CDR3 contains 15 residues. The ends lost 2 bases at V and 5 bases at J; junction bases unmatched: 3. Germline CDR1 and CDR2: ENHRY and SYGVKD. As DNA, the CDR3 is TGTGCCATCAGTGAGAGGGACAGAGATAATTCACCCCTCCACTTT. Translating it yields CAISERDRDNSPLHF.

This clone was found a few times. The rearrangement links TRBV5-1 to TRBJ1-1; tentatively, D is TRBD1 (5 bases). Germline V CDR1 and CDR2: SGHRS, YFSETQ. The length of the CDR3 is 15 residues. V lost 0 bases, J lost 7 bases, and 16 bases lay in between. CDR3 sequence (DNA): TGCGCCAGCAGCTTGGGCCCCGGCAGCGGGGGTGAAGCTTTCTTT. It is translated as CASSLGPGSGGEAFF.

CDR3 protein: CASTGGTVYGYTF. The CDR3 DNA sequence: TGCGCCTCCACGGGCGGGACCGTGTATGGCTACACCTTC. The gene calls are TRBV10-2 and TRBJ1-2, with D tentatively TRBD1 (5 bases). Trimming left V 11 bases short and J 5 bases short, with 18 bases between. Germline values: CDR1 WSHSY, CDR2 SAAADI. The CDR3 spans 13 residues.

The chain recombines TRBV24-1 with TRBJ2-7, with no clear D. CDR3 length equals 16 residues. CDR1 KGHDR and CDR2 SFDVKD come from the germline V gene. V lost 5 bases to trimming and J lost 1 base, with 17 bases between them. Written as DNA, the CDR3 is TGTGCCACCAGTGCATGGTACCGGGTCCTATCCTACGAGCAGTACTTC. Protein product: CATSAWYRVLSYEQYF.

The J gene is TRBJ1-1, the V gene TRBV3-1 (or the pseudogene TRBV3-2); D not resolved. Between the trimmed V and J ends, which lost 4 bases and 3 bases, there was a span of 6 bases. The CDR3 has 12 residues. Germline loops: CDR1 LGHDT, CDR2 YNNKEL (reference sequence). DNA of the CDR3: TGTGCCAGCAGCCTTCGGGACACTGAAGCTTTCTTT. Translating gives CASSLRDTEAFF.

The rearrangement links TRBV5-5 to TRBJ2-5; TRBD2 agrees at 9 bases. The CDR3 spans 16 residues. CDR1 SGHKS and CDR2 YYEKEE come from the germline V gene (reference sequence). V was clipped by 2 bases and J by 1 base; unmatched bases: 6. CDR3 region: CASSLGAGGIQETQYF. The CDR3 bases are TGTGCCAGCAGCTTAGGCGCGGGGGGGATCCAAGAGACCCAGTACTTC.